Listed here is a single T cell receptor (beta chain). Its antigen is unknown. The data are from a study of cytomegalovirus exposure and HLA in healthy donors. Study outcomes and limitations: In vitro experiments confirmed that a few CMV-associated chains were specific for CMV antigens. Most TCR sequences were seen very rarely across donors, but some public TCRs occurred in many. Reported results showed that the classifier diagnosed cytomegalovirus status with high specificity and sensitivity.

Germline V gene sequence: CDR1 LNHDA, CDR2 SQIVND (reference sequence). V lost 3 bases to trimming and J lost 1 base; unmatched junction nucleotides: 5. This CDR3 comprises 16 residues. This table comes from immunoSEQ multiplex PCR, and its TCRdb copy is limited to in-frame clones, with some not included. The repertoire holds about 56,000 clones, with 93% as singletons. This clonotype was sampled from a woman under 30 in good health and CMV-seropositive. The chain employs TRBV19 and TRBJ2-1; 8 nucleotides agree with TRBD2. Sequencing was done on a sample of PBMCs. The CDR3 here is CASSIFSGVSYNEQFF. The CDR3 coding sequence is TGTGCCAGTAGTATTTTTAGCGGGGTTTCCTACAATGAGCAGTTCTTC. The full variable domain, in which reference TRBV19 and TRBJ2-1 provide the parts outside the CDR3, is DGGITQSPKYLFRKEGQNVTLSCEQNLNHDAMYWYRQDPGQGLRLIYYSQIVNDFQKGDIAEGYSVSREKKESFPLTVTSAQKNPTAFYLCASSIFSGVSYNEQFFGPGTRLTVL.